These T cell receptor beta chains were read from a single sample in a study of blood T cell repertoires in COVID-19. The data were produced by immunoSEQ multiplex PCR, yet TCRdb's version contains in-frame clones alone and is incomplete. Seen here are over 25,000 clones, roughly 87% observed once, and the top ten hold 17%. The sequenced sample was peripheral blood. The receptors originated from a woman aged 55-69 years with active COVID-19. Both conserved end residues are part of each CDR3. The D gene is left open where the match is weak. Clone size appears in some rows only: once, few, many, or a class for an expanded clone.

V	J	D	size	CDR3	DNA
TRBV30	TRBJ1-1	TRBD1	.	CAWSVKDRGHNTEAFF	TGTGCCTGGAGTGTAAAGGACAGGGGCCACAACACTGAAGCTTTCTTT
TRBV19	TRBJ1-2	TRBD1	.	CASSGQGAQGYTF	TGTGCCAGCTCGGGACAGGGGGCACAGGGCTACACCTTC
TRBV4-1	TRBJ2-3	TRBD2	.	CASSLAGATADTQYF	TGCGCCAGCAGCTTAGCGGGAGCAACGGCAGATACGCAGTATTTT
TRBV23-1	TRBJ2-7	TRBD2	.	CASSQSLVPRGTSGSLYEQYF	TGCGCCAGCAGTCAATCTCTGGTCCCCCGTGGGACTAGCGGTTCGTTGTACGAGCAGTACTTC
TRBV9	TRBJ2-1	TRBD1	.	CASSGTGGFFDNEQFF	TGTGCCAGCAGCGGAACAGGGGGGTTTTTCGACAATGAGCAGTTCTTC
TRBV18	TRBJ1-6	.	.	CASSPFKGPESPLHF	TGTGCCAGCTCACCATTTAAGGGGCCTGAATCACCCCTCCACTTT
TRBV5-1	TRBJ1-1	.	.	CASSRTVGNTEAFF	TGCGCCAGCAGTCGGACAGTTGGGAACACTGAAGCTTTCTTT
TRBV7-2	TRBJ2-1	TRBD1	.	CASTSVGQGFRATINEQFF	TGTGCCAGCACCTCGGTGGGACAGGGGTTTAGGGCTACTATCAATGAGCAGTTCTTC
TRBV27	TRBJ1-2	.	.	CASRLRGANYGYTF	TGTGCCAGCAGGCTCCGGGGGGCTAACTATGGCTACACCTTC
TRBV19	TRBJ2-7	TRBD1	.	CASSISPGQGKRDEQYF	TGTGCCAGTAGTATAAGCCCGGGACAGGGGAAAAGGGACGAGCAGTACTTC
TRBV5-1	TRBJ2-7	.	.	CASSTGLGDYEQYF	TGCGCCAGCAGCACTGGACTGGGCGACTACGAGCAGTACTTC
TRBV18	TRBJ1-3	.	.	CASSQRTDTIYF	TGTGCCAGCTCACAACGGACAGACACCATATATTTT
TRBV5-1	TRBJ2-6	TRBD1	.	CASSTLQGESGANVLTF	TGCGCCAGCAGCACCCTACAGGGGGAGTCTGGGGCCAACGTCCTGACTTTC
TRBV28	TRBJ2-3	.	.	CASSLLGGAVDTQYF	TGTGCCAGCAGTTTATTAGGGGGGGCGGTAGATACGCAGTATTTT
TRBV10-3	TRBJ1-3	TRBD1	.	CTISAGTGSGNTIYF	TGTACCATCAGTGCCGGGACAGGCTCTGGAAACACCATATATTTT
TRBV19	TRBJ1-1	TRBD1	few	CASSIGTGNVWGTEAFF	TGTGCCAGTAGTATCGGGACAGGGAATGTCTGGGGCACTGAAGCTTTCTTT
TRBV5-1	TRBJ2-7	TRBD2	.	CASSLSLLAGEPPYEQYF	TGCGCCAGCAGCTTGTCGCTCCTAGCGGGGGAACCGCCCTACGAGCAGTACTTC
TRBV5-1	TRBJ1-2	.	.	CASSLDRDSANYGYTF	TGCGCCAGCAGCTTGGACCGGGATAGCGCTAACTATGGCTACACCTTC
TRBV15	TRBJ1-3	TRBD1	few	CATRGQDRGGNTIYF	TGTGCCACCAGAGGCCAGGACAGGGGTGGAAACACCATATATTTT
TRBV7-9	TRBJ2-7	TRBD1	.	CASSSARDRGNEQYF	TGTGCCAGCAGTTCGGCCCGGGACAGGGGCAACGAGCAGTACTTC
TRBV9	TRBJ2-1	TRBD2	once	CASSVASGRGEQFF	TGTGCCAGCAGCGTCGCTAGCGGGAGGGGTGAGCAGTTCTTC
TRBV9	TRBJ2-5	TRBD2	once	CASSPRLAGEETQYF	TGTGCCAGCAGCCCTAGACTAGCGGGGGAAGAGACCCAGTACTTC
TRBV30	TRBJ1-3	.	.	CAWSVVRGGNTIYF	TGTGCCTGGAGTGTAGTCAGGGGAGGAAACACCATATATTTT
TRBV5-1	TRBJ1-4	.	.	CASTNQGVGEKLFF	TGCGCCAGCACCAATCAGGGCGTCGGTGAAAAACTGTTTTTT
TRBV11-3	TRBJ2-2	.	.	CASSPARGNTGELFF	TGTGCCAGCAGCCCGGCACGGGGGAACACCGGGGAGCTGTTTTTT
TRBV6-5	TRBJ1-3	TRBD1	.	CASRRDRRGNTIYF	TGTGCCAGCAGACGGGACAGACGTGGAAACACCATATATTTT
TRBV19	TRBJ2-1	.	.	CASSESYNEQFF	TGTGCCAGTAGTGAGTCCTACAATGAGCAGTTCTTC
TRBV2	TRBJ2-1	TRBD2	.	CASMVAGDNEQFF	TGTGCCAGCATGGTAGCGGGGGACAATGAGCAGTTCTTC
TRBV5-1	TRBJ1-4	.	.	CASSLGSTGRSEKLFF	TGCGCCAGCAGCTTGGGTAGCACAGGCCGGTCAGAAAAACTGTTTTTT
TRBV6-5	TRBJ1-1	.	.	CASSYGGAEGVGAFF	TGTGCCAGCAGTTACGGGGGCGCGGAAGGGGTTGGAGCTTTCTTT
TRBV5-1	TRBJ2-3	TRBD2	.	CASSLRAGLGGANTQYF	TGCGCCAGCAGCTTGAGGGCGGGCCTCGGGGGGGCGAATACGCAGTATTTT
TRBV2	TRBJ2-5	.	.	CASSEANRGGETQYF	TGTGCCAGCAGTGAAGCGAACAGGGGGGGAGAGACCCAGTACTTC
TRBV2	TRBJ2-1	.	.	CASSAGIGGTLSRFF	TGTGCCAGCAGTGCAGGGATTGGGGGCACCCTTTCGCGGTTCTTC
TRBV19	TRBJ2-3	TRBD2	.	CASSRLPSGRATDTQYF	TGTGCCAGTAGTAGACTACCTAGCGGGAGGGCCACGGATACGCAGTATTTT
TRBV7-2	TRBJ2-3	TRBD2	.	CASSLREGSVDTQYF	TGTGCCAGCAGCTTAAGGGAGGGTAGCGTGGATACGCAGTATTTT
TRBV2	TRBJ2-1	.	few	CALVTLSYNEQFF	TGTGCACTGGTCACTCTCTCCTACAATGAGCAGTTCTTC
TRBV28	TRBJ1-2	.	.	CASSLKLNYGYTF	TGTGCCAGCAGTTTGAAGCTTAACTATGGCTACACCTTC
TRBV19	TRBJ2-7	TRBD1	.	CASSLGDRRYEQYF	TGTGCCAGTAGCCTCGGGGACAGGAGGTACGAGCAGTACTTC
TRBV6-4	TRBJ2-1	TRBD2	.	CASKVAGDYNEQFF	TGTGCCAGCAAGGTAGCGGGGGACTACAATGAGCAGTTCTTC
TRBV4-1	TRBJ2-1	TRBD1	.	CASSQDKATGGYNEQFF	TGCGCCAGCAGCCAAGATAAGGCGACAGGGGGTTACAATGAGCAGTTCTTC
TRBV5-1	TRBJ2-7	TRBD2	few	CASSLASGSGEQYF	TGCGCCAGCAGCTTGGCTAGCGGGAGCGGCGAGCAGTACTTC
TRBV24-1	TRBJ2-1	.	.	CATSDLSRGKNEQFF	TGTGCCACCAGTGATTTGTCCAGGGGAAAGAATGAGCAGTTCTTC
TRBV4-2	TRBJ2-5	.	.	CASSRGRLETQYF	TGTGCCAGCAGCCGGGGGAGGTTAGAGACCCAGTACTTC
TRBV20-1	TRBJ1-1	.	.	CSALLNTEAFF	TGCAGTGCACTTCTGAACACTGAAGCTTTCTTT